The clone carrying this T cell receptor beta chain showed up many times. Its antigen is as yet unknown. TCRdb called the 5' RACE reads again in MiXCR, with one record for every CDR3 protein. The sample shows about 570,000 distinct CDR3 sequences, 9.6% of them seen only once. This sample was included in a study of identical twins. Points from the study as a whole: Excess sharing by twins proved weaker in beta out-of-frame sequences. Conclusions relied on cross-sectional statistical analysis, not following the same donors.

Germline V gene data show CDR1 as KGHDR and CDR2 as SFDVKD. The CDR3 contains 17 residues. V was clipped by 2 bases and J by 5 bases; unmatched bases: 7. The same sample was also studied in work on yellow fever vaccine responses in identical twins. That source notes: Twins' vaccine T cell responses reportedly seemed partly convergent and partly personalized.

This rearrangement joins TRBV24-1 to TRBJ2-2, with 10 bases identical to TRBD1. The TCR originated in a woman between 18 and 29 years old in good health. What was sequenced was PBMCs. CDR3 sequence: CATSDWGTGDGTGELFF. In DNA form, the CDR3 reads TGTGCCACCAGTGATTGGGGGACAGGGGATGGAACCGGGGAGCTGTTTTTT.